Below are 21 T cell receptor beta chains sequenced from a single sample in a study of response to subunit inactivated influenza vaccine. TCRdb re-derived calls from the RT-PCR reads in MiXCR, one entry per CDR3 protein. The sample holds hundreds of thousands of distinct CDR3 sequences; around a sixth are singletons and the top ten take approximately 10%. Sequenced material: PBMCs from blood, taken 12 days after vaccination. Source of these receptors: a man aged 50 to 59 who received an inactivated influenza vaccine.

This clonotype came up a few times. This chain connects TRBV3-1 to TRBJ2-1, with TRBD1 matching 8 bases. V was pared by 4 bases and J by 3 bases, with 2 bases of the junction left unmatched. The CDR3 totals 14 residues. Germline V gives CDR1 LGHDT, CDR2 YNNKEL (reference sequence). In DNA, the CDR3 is TGTGCCAGCAGCCGCGGACAGGGCTACAATGAGCAGTTCTTC. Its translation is CASSRGQGYNEQFF.

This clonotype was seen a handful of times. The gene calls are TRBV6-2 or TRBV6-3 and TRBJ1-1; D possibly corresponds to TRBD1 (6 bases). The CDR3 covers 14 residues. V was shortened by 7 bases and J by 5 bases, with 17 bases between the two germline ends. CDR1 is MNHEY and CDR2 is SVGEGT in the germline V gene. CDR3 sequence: CASTRLGGGTEAFF. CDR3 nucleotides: TGTGCCAGCACCCGATTAGGGGGTGGAACTGAAGCTTTCTTT.

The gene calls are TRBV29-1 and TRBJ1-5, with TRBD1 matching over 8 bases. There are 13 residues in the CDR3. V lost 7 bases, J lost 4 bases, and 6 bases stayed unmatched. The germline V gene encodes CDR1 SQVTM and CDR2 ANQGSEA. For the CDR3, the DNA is TGCAGCGCTGGGACAGGTGGGAATCAGCCCCAGCATTTT. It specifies CSAGTGGNQPQHF. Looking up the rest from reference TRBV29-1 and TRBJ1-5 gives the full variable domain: SAVISQKPSRDICQRGTSLTIQCQVDSQVTMMFWYRQQPGQSLTLIATANQGSEATYESGFVIDKFPISRPNLTFSTLTVSNMSPEDSSIYLCSAGTGGNQPQHFGDGTRLSIL.

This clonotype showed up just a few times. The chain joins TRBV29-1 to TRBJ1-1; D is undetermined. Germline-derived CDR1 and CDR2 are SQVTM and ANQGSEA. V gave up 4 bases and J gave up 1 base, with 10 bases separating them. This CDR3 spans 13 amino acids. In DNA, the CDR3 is TGCAGCGTTGCCGGCAGACAGAACACTGAAGCTTTCTTT. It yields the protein CSVAGRQNTEAFF.

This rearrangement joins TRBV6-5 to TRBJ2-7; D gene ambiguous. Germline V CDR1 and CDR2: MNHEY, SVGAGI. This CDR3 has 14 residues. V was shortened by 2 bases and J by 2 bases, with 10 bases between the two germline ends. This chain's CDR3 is CASSYGRGTYEQYF. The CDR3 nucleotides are TGTGCCAGCAGTTACGGGCGCGGAACCTACGAGCAGTACTTC.

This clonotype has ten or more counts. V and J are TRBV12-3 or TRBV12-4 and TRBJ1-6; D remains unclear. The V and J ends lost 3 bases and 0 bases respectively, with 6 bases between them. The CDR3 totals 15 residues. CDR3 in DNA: TGTGCCAGCAGTTTGGCGAGCTCCTATAATTCACCCCTCCACTTT. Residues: CASSLASSYNSPLHF.

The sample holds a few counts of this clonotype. The CDR3 DNA follows: TGTGCCAGCAGCGCACGATCAGGGAGAGAATTGGCAGAGACCCAGTACTTC. Protein: CASSARSGRELAETQYF. This rearrangement joins TRBV9 to TRBJ2-5; D tentatively reads TRBD1 or TRBD2 (5 bases each). Trimming pared 3 bases from V and 4 bases from J, leaving 22 bases between. Germline-derived CDR1 and CDR2 are SGDLS and YYNGEE. CDR3 length: 17 residues.

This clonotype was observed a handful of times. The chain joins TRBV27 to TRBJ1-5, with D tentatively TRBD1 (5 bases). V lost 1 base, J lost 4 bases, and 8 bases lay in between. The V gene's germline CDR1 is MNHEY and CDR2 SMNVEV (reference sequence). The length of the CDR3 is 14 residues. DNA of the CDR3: TGTGCCAGCAGTTTATATAGGGGTAATCAGCCCCAGCATTTT. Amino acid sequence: CASSLYRGNQPQHF.

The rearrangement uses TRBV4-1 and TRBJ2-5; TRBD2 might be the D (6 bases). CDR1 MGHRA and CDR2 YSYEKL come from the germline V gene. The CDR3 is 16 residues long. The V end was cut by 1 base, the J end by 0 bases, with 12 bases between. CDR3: CASSQVGLMYQETQYF. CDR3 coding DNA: TGCGCCAGCAGCCAAGTGGGACTTATGTACCAAGAGACCCAGTACTTC.

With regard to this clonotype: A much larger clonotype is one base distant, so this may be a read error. CDR3 coding DNA: TGCGCCAGCAGTCGGGGATCTCGAGGGCCTGAAGCTTTCTTT. Its protein product is CASSRGSRGPEAFF. The rearrangement joins TRBV10-2 to TRBJ1-1; the D is unclear. This CDR3 is 14 amino acids long. Germline V gene sequence: CDR1 WSHSY, CDR2 SAAADI. V shed 5 bases and J shed 6 bases, with 16 bases lying between them.

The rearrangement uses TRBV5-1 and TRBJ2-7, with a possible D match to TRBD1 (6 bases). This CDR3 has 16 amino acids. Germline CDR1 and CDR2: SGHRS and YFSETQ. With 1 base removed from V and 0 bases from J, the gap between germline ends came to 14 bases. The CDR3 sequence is CASSLPLGQSSYEQYF. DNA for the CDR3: TGCGCCAGCAGCTTGCCCCTCGGACAGAGCTCCTACGAGCAGTACTTC. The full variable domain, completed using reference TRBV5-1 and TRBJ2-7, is KAGVTQTPRYLIKTRGQQVTLSCSPISGHRSVSWYQQTPGQGLQFLFEYFSETQRNKGNFPGRFSGRQFSNSRSEMNVSTLELGDSALYLCASSLPLGQSSYEQYFGPGTRLTVT.

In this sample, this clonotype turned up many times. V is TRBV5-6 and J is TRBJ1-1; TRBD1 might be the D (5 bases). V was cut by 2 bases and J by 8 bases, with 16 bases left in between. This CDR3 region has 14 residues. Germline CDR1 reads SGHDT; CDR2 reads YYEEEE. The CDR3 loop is CASSFVAGLQEAFF. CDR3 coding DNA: TGTGCCAGCAGCTTTGTGGCAGGGCTCCAGGAAGCTTTCTTT.

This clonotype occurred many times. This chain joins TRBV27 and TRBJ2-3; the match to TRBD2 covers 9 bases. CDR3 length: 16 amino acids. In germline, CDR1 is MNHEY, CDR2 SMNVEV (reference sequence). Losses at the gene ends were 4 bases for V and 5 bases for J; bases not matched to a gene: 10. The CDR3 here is CASSSPYLAGRDTQYF. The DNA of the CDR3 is TGTGCCAGCAGTTCCCCTTATCTAGCGGGAAGAGATACGCAGTATTTT.

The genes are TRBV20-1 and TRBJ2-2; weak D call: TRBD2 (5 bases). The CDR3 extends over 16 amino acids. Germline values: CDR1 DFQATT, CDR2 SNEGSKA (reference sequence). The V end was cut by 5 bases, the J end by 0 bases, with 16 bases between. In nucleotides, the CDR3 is TGCAGTGCTGAAGGTCCAAGCGGCCCGAACACCGGGGAGCTGTTTTTT. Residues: CSAEGPSGPNTGELFF.

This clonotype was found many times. The CDR3 DNA is TGTGCCAGGGGACTAGCGGGGGGCTTCCACCAAGAGACCCAGTACTTC. Protein sequence: CARGLAGGFHQETQYF. The chain employs TRBV2 and TRBJ2-5; 15 bases are shared with TRBD2. Per the germline V gene, CDR1 is SNHLY and CDR2 is FYNNEI. With V trimmed by 9 bases and J by 0 bases, 5 bases remained unmatched. The CDR3 runs to 16 residues.

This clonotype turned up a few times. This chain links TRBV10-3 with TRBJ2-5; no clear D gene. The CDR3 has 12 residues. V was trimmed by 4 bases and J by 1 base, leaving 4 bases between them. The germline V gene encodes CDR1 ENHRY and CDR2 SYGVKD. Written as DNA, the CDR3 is TGTGCCATCAGTGTGGGCCAAGAGACCCAGTACTTC. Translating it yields CAISVGQETQYF.

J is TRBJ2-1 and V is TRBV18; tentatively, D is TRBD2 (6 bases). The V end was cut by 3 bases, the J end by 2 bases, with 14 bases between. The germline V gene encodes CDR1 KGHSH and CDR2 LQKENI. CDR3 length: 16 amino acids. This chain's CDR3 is CASSPTEDYTYNEQFF. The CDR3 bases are TGTGCCAGCTCACCGACTGAGGACTATACCTACAATGAGCAGTTCTTC.

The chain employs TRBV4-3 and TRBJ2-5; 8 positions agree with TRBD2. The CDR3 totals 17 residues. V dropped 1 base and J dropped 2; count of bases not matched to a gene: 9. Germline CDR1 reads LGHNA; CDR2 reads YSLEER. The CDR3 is CASSQGRLVAGQETQYF. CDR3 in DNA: TGCGCCAGCAGCCAAGGCCGGTTAGTAGCGGGGCAAGAGACCCAGTACTTC.

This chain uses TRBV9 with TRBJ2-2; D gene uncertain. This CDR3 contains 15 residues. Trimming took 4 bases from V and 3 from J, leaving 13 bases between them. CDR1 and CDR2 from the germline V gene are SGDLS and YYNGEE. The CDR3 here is CASSPWVRDTGELFF. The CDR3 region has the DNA TGTGCCAGCAGCCCCTGGGTCCGGGACACCGGGGAGCTGTTTTTT.

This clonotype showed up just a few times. The CDR3 spells CASSRGQAQETQYF. The CDR3, as DNA: TGTGCCAGCAGCCGAGGACAGGCCCAAGAGACCCAGTACTTC. This chain uses TRBV7-6 with TRBJ2-5; 7 bases are a match to TRBD1. This CDR3 region has 14 residues. The J segment lost 1 base and the V segment lost 5 bases, leaving 4 bases of the junction unmatched. Germline loops: CDR1 SGHVS, CDR2 FNYEAQ.

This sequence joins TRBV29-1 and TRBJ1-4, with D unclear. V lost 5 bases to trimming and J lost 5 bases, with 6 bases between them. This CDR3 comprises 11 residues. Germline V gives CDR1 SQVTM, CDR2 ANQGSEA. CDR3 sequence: CSVRKNEKLFF. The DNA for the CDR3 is TGCAGCGTTAGGAAAAATGAAAAACTGTTTTTT.